The rows below give T cell receptor beta chains drawn from one sample of a study of T cells in pancreatic ductal adenocarcinoma. Measured with immunoSEQ multiplex PCR; TCRdb has only the in-frame clones, and not every one. Among 16,000 or so clones, more than 75% were seen once, and the ten largest hold more than 15%. Source material: PBMCs. These receptors were taken from a human donor with pancreatic ductal adenocarcinoma. Both conserved end residues are part of each CDR3. Fields, in order: CDR3 length, V gene, D gene, J gene, clone size, CDR3 DNA, CDR3 protein. A D gene is named only where the DNA matches it firmly. Clone size, where shown, is once, few, many, or a class for clones that have expanded.

15,TRBV27,.,TRBJ2-3,.,TGTGCCAGCAGTTTTCGGGGGGCTGAGACAGATACGCAGTATTTT,CASSFRGAETDTQYF
16,TRBV4-3,TRBD1,TRBJ2-2,.,TGCACCAGCAGCCCCCGGGGGACAGGGGGGACCGGGGAGCTGTTTTTT,CTSSPRGTGGTGELFF
12,TRBV2,TRBD1,TRBJ1-3,.,TGTGCCAGCAGTGTCCCGGGACAGCCCATATATTTT,CASSVPGQPIYF
16,TRBV7-2,TRBD1,TRBJ2-7,.,TGCGCCAGCAGCCAAGAGGGACAGGGATTATCCTACGAGCAGTACTTC,CASSQEGQGLSYEQYF
18,TRBV30,TRBD1,TRBJ2-1,.,TGTGCCTGGAGAGAACCGACAGGGATTAGCCCCTCGCGGAGGGAGCAGTTCTTC,CAWREPTGISPSRREQFF
15,TRBV5-1,TRBD1,TRBJ2-7,medium-sized,TGCGCCAGCAGCTTGAGAACCGGGACAGGGGGCGAGCAGTACTTC,CASSLRTGTGGEQYF
12,TRBV29-1,.,TRBJ1-2,.,TGCAGCGTTGGTGGGTCCGGGGGTGGCTACACCTTC,CSVGGSGGGYTF
14,TRBV5-1,TRBD2,TRBJ2-1,.,TGCGCCAGCAGAACTAGCGGCTCCTACAATGAGCAGTTCTTC,CASRTSGSYNEQFF
17,TRBV14,.,TRBJ1-1,.,TGTGCCAGCAGCCCCAACCGTGGGCAGGGTTGGAACACTGAAGCTTTCTTT,CASSPNRGQGWNTEAFF
14,TRBV19,TRBD1,TRBJ1-1,.,TGTGCCAGTAGTGAATCAGGGGGCTCCAGTGAAGCTTTCTTT,CASSESGGSSEAFF
16,TRBV5-1,TRBD1,TRBJ2-7,.,TGCGCCAGCAGCTTGGTCCTGGGACAGGGAGGCCCCGAGCAGTACTTC,CASSLVLGQGGPEQYF
13,TRBV15,.,TRBJ2-5,.,TGTGCCACCAGAACCGGGACGGTTAGTCCCCAGTACTTC,CATRTGTVSPQYF
16,TRBV11-2,.,TRBJ2-1,.,TGTGCCAGCAGCCTACAGGGTTCTCGCTCCTACAATGAGCAGTTCTTC,CASSLQGSRSYNEQFF
15,TRBV14,.,TRBJ1-5,.,TGTGCCAGCAGCCAGGCCGGGACAAGAAATCAGCCCCAGCATTTT,CASSQAGTRNQPQHF
16,TRBV4-3,.,TRBJ1-2,.,TGCGCCAGCAGCCAAGACGGGACGGTAGCTAACTATGGCTACACCTTC,CASSQDGTVANYGYTF
13,TRBV6-6,.,TRBJ1-6,.,TGTGCCAGCAGAACCCCAGGAGATTCACCCCTCCACTTT,CASRTPGDSPLHF
12,TRBV19,.,TRBJ2-3,.,TGTGCCAGTAGTGTCCCTCCAGATACGCAGTATTTT,CASSVPPDTQYF
15,TRBV28,.,TRBJ1-1,.,TGTGCCAGCACCCAGATCGGGATTCAGGACACTGAAGCTTTCTTT,CASTQIGIQDTEAFF
16,TRBV6-5,.,TRBJ1-2,.,TGTGCCAGCAGTTACTTCCCAGAGGCAGCTAACTATGGCTACACCTTC,CASSYFPEAANYGYTF
16,TRBV10-1,TRBD2,TRBJ2-3,.,TGCGCCAGCAGTGAAGGACTAGCGCCGAGCACAGATACGCAGTATTTT,CASSEGLAPSTDTQYF
11,TRBV5-6,.,TRBJ2-4,.,TGTGCCAGCAGCTTGGGGGACATTCAGTACTTC,CASSLGDIQYF
14,TRBV19,.,TRBJ2-2,.,TGTGCCAGTAGAGCAGGGAGGCGCACCGGGGAGCTGTTTTTT,CASRAGRRTGELFF
18,TRBV28,TRBD2,TRBJ2-1,.,TGTGCCAGCACCTTCGCGGGAGGACTAGCCATCGCCTACAATGAGCAGTTCTTC,CASTFAGGLAIAYNEQFF
12,TRBV29-1,.,TRBJ1-1,once,TGCAGCGTTGAACTGATGAACACTGAAGCTTTCTTT,CSVELMNTEAFF
15,TRBV30,TRBD1,TRBJ1-3,.,TGTGCCTGGAGTACAGGGGTTAGCTCTGGAAACACCATATATTTT,CAWSTGVSSGNTIYF
13,TRBV19,.,TRBJ1-3,.,TGTGCCAGTACCCATCGGTCTGGAAACACCATATATTTT,CASTHRSGNTIYF
18,TRBV7-8,TRBD1,TRBJ1-3,.,TGTGCCAGCAGCTCCCGGGACAGGGGGCTTAGCTCTGGAAACACCATATATTTT,CASSSRDRGLSSGNTIYF
18,TRBV2,.,TRBJ2-7,.,TGTGCCAGCAGTGGGTGGCAGGGTTCAAATATGCGCTCCTACGAGCAGTACTTC,CASSGWQGSNMRSYEQYF
17,TRBV4-3,.,TRBJ2-2,.,TGCGCCAGCAGCCAAGAAAATCTGGGGCCGTGGGAAGGGGAGCTGTTTTTT,CASSQENLGPWEGELFF
13,TRBV14,.,TRBJ2-1,.,TGTGCCAGCAGCCAAACCGGCCTTGGGGAGCAGTTCTTC,CASSQTGLGEQFF
12,TRBV6-1,TRBD1,TRBJ2-7,.,TGTGCCAGTAAGGGGGCCTCCTACGAGCAGTACTTC,CASKGASYEQYF
13,TRBV9,.,TRBJ1-1,.,TGTGCCAGCAGCGTAGGACCTAGCACTGAAGCTTTCTTT,CASSVGPSTEAFF
13,TRBV7-2,.,TRBJ1-4,.,TGTGCCAGCAGCTTAGCGCAGGGGCAAAAACTGTTTTTT,CASSLAQGQKLFF
14,TRBV7-2,.,TRBJ1-2,once,TGTGCCAGCAGCTTAGACTCCACTAACTATGGCTACACCTTC,CASSLDSTNYGYTF
13,TRBV19,.,TRBJ2-5,.,TGTGCCAGTAGTATAGTCGGCAGCGAGACCCAGTACTTC,CASSIVGSETQYF
13,TRBV7-2,.,TRBJ2-4,.,TGTGCCAGCAGTTTCGGGGGTTCGGCCATTCAGTACTTC,CASSFGGSAIQYF
14,TRBV28,.,TRBJ2-7,.,TGTGCCAGCAGTTTATGGGCCGAGGGCTACGAGCAGTACTTC,CASSLWAEGYEQYF
14,TRBV27,.,TRBJ1-1,few,TGTGCCAGCAGTTTAATAGGGGGGAACACTGAAGCTTTCTTT,CASSLIGGNTEAFF
14,TRBV7-9,TRBD1,TRBJ1-5,.,TGTGCCAGCAGCCAAGGACAGGGCAATCAGCCCCAGCATTTT,CASSQGQGNQPQHF
19,TRBV18,TRBD1,TRBJ1-1,.,TGTGCCAGCTCACCAGTATTGCCCGGGACAGGGGGGTCTGGCACTGAAGCTTTCTTT,CASSPVLPGTGGSGTEAFF
17,TRBV14,TRBD2,TRBJ2-1,.,TGTGCCAGCAGCCAAGATGGCGGGAGATCCCCCTACAATGAGCAGTTCTTC,CASSQDGGRSPYNEQFF
13,TRBV10-3,TRBD1,TRBJ1-6,.,TGTGCCATTCGGACAGGGGATAATTCACCCCTCCACTTT,CAIRTGDNSPLHF
16,TRBV5-1,TRBD2,TRBJ2-2,.,TGCGCCAGCAGCTCGAGCGGGGGCTTCAACACCGGGGAGCTGTTTTTT,CASSSSGGFNTGELFF
16,TRBV27,.,TRBJ2-1,.,TGTGCCAGCAGTTCCCGTTCCGCCCGGGGCTACACGGTGCAGTTCTTC,CASSSRSARGYTVQFF
14,TRBV9,.,TRBJ1-1,.,TGTGCCAGCAGCGTAGGGGCGGAGAACACTGAAGCTTTCTTT,CASSVGAENTEAFF
18,TRBV7-8,.,TRBJ1-6,.,TGTGCCAGCAGCTTAACGTCACAGCCTAGCTCCTATAATTCACCCCTCCACTTT,CASSLTSQPSSYNSPLHF
15,TRBV2,TRBD1,TRBJ1-6,.,TGTGCCAGCAGTGACAGGGGGCAGGGGAATTCACCCCTCCACTTT,CASSDRGQGNSPLHF